The 23 T cell receptor delta chains in this list originate from one sample, sequenced in a study of Vδ1+ human thymocytes. Study-wide findings and caveats: Thymic TRG and TRD repertoires appeared highly polyclonal.

Sequences come from RNA converted to cDNA by reverse transcription. Pooled V-gene forward primers with one constant-region reverse primer generated the CDR3 amplicons by multiplex PCR. TCRdb fed the multiplex PCR reads into CATT to redo clone calling. The sample gives about 75,000 delta-chain clones, around 35% of which show up once; under 0.3% is in the top ten. For these receptors, no antigen is known. Sequencing was performed on Vdelta1+ gamma-delta thymocytes from the thymus. Subset of the sample: FACS-sorted CD3+ TCRalphabeta- TCRVdelta1+ TCRVdelta2- thymocytes. These receptors were obtained from a boy under three years old who had congenital heart surgery.

This chain joins TRDV1 and TRDJ1, with a possible D match to TRDD2 (6 bases). The V gene's germline CDR1 is TSWWSYY and CDR2 QGS. V lost 1 base and J lost 0, with 30 bases in between. The CDR3 covers 22 residues. The chain's CDR3 is CALGEPYTGLPYRGLYTDKLIF. Here the CDR3 DNA reads TGTGCTCTTGGGGAACCTTATACCGGCCTTCCGTACCGGGGGCTGTACACCGATAAACTCATCTTT.

The V and J genes are TRDV1 and TRDJ1, with 9 bases fitting TRDD3. Germline CDR1 is TSWWSYY and CDR2 is QGS. Unmatched junction bases numbered 6, after V lost 1 base and J lost 0 bases. This CDR3 is built from 17 residues. The CDR3 spells CALGERTAGGYTDKLIF. The CDR3 DNA reads as TGTGCTCTTGGGGAACGCACGGCTGGGGGATACACCGATAAACTCATCTTT.

Of note for this clone: Additional DNA sequences in this sample encode the identical CDR3. V usage is TRDV1 and J usage is TRDJ1, with D perhaps TRDD2 (8 bases). The CDR3 totals 21 residues. Between the trimmed V and J ends, which lost 4 bases and 0 bases, there was a span of 30 bases. Per germline, CDR1 TSWWSYY and CDR2 QGS. The CDR3 DNA reads as TGTGCTCTTGGGGGCATACAGGTCTTCCTACCTGGGGGGAAGTACACCGATAAACTCATCTTT. It specifies CALGGIQVFLPGGKYTDKLIF.

The V gene is TRDV1, the J gene TRDJ1; a weak D match, TRDD3 (6 bases). Germline V gene data show CDR1 as TSWWSYY and CDR2 as QGS. V dropped 0 bases and J dropped 7 bases, with 21 bases sitting between them. The CDR3 loop spans 17 amino acids. The CDR3 DNA is TGTGCTCTTGGGGAACTTCCGAGGGCCGTACTGGGAGCTAAACTCATCTTT. This translates into CALGELPRAVLGAKLIF.

This clone was counted once. The rearrangement joins TRDV1 to TRDJ1; 9 bases match TRDD3. Per germline, CDR1 TSWWSYY and CDR2 QGS. The V gene end was trimmed by 3 bases and the J gene end by 0 bases; junction bases not matched to a gene: 17. The CDR3 extends over 20 amino acids. This chain's CDR3 is CALGDSFLPRMGDNTDKLIF. The CDR3 nucleotides read TGTGCTCTTGGGGACTCCTTCCTGCCGCGAATGGGGGATAACACCGATAAACTCATCTTT.

The chain recombines TRDV1 with TRDJ1; 10 nucleotides agree with TRDD3. This CDR3 is built from 19 residues. J was trimmed by 0 bases and V by 2 bases; bases with no gene match: 12. CDR1 and CDR2 from the germline V gene are TSWWSYY and QGS. The CDR3: CALGEGLNWGIAYTDKLIF. The CDR3, as DNA: TGTGCTCTTGGGGAAGGCCTGAACTGGGGGATCGCGTACACCGATAAACTCATCTTT.

As regards this clone: The junction and the germline gene differ at one end; a read error may be behind it. The rearrangement links TRDV1 to TRDJ1; 8 bases are shared with TRDD3. CDR1 is TSWWSYY and CDR2 is QGS in the germline V gene. CDR3 size: 17 residues. The CDR3 loop is CALGEFLLTGGRHKLIF. In nucleotides, the CDR3 is TGCGCTCTTGGGGAGTTCCTTCTTACTGGGGGGCGCCATAAACTCATCTTT.

This clone showed up just a few times. The chain recombines TRDV1 with TRDJ1; TRDD3 matches at 13 bases. CDR1 is TSWWSYY and CDR2 is QGS in the germline V gene. Trimming removed 2 bases from V and 0 bases from J; junction bases left unmatched: 27. The CDR3 has 25 residues. The CDR3 nucleotides read TGTGCTCTTGGGGAAGGCCTCCTATATGATACTGGGGGATACGCCTGGGCCTCGTACACCGATAAACTCATCTTT. The encoded protein is CALGEGLLYDTGGYAWASYTDKLIF.

This clone has more than one count but fewer than ten. The chain combines TRDV1 with TRDJ1, with TRDD3 matching over 12 bases. V shed 0 bases, J shed 2 bases, and the junction held 22 bases outside the gene matches. There are 23 residues in the CDR3. Germline values: CDR1 TSWWSYY, CDR2 QGS. CDR3: CALGELEPATGLGDTRATDKLIF. The CDR3, as DNA: TGTGCTCTTGGGGAACTAGAACCAGCTACGGGGCTGGGGGATACGCGGGCGACCGATAAACTCATCTTT.

Regarding this clone: The sample has other DNA sequences that encode this CDR3 too. The J gene is TRDJ1, the V gene TRDV1; 7 bases are shared with TRDD3. Germline values: CDR1 TSWWSYY, CDR2 QGS. This CDR3 contains 20 residues. After removal of 1 base from V and 0 bases from J, the junction contained 17 bases not matched to a gene. DNA for the CDR3: TGTGCTCTTGGGGAACCACTAGTCCCCACGTGGGGGAAGTACACCGATAAACTCATCTTT. It translates to CALGEPLVPTWGKYTDKLIF.

The chain recombines TRDV1 with TRDJ1, with 9 bases fitting TRDD3. The CDR3 is 19 amino acids. V shed 0 bases and J 11 bases; nucleotides not matched to a gene: 22. Per the germline V gene, CDR1 is TSWWSYY and CDR2 is QGS. The CDR3 nucleotides are TGTGCTCTTGGGGAACTCTTAACTACTGCTGGGGGATTCCGTTTGGGGCTCATCTTT. Its protein product is CALGELLTTAGGFRLGLIF.

Regarding this clone: Different DNA sequences within this sample yield the same CDR3. V gene TRDV1 combines with J gene TRDJ1; 7 bases align to TRDD2. Looked up from germline, CDR1 is TSWWSYY and CDR2 is QGS. The CDR3 is 20 amino acids. Trimming cost V 0 bases and J 0 bases; bases outside gene matches: 16. This chain's CDR3 is CALGELTGFLPGSYTDKLIF. The CDR3 nucleotides read TGTGCTCTTGGGGAACTGACGGGATTCCTACCGGGGTCGTACACCGATAAACTCATCTTT.

The chain is built from TRDV1 and TRDJ1; no reliable D call. The germline CDR1 and CDR2 sequences are TSWWSYY and QGS. The CDR3 length is 15 residues. Between the trimmed V and J ends, which lost 0 bases and 8 bases, there was a span of 16 bases. The CDR3 is CALGELLRDNSKLIF. CDR3 sequence (DNA): TGTGCTCTTGGGGAACTTCTCCGGGACAACTCCAAACTCATCTTT.

The chain employs TRDV1 and TRDJ1, with 10 positions matching TRDD3. J gave up 3 bases and V 0 bases, and 28 bases lay outside the gene matches. CDR1 TSWWSYY and CDR2 QGS come from the germline V gene. This CDR3 comprises 24 residues. This CDR3 is CALGELLFSLLPKSTGGSSDKLIF. The CDR3 DNA follows: TGTGCTCTTGGGGAACTTCTTTTTTCCCTCCTTCCTAAGAGTACTGGGGGATCTTCCGATAAACTCATCTTT.

The genes are TRDV1 and TRDJ1; 11 nucleotides match TRDD3. CDR1 TSWWSYY and CDR2 QGS come from the germline V gene. V shed 4 bases, J shed 3 bases, and the junction held 16 bases outside the gene matches. The CDR3 runs 19 residues. The CDR3 nucleotides read TGTGCTCTTGGGGTGGGCCTTCCCAAGCTGGGGGATACTTCCGATAAACTCATCTTT. Encoded protein: CALGVGLPKLGDTSDKLIF.

The rearrangement links TRDV1 to TRDJ1; TRDD3 agrees at 10 bases. There are 18 residues in the CDR3. Germline CDR1 and CDR2: TSWWSYY and QGS. The V segment lost 0 bases and the J segment 1 base; nucleotides outside the gene matches: 8. The CDR3 nucleotides are TGTGCTCTTGGGGAACTGTGGAAGGGGGATACGGTCACCGATAAACTCATCTTT. Translated, it gives CALGELWKGDTVTDKLIF.

V and J are TRDV1 and TRDJ1, with D possibly TRDD2 on 6 matching bases. The CDR3 has 20 residues. Germline CDR1 reads TSWWSYY; CDR2 reads QGS. Deletions cut 5 bases from V and 0 bases from J, with 28 bases between. The CDR3 DNA reads TGTGCTCTTGGGAACCTTCCACGCCCGAGGGTGGGCCTGTACACCGATAAACTCATCTTT. It codes for CALGNLPRPRVGLYTDKLIF.

This clone was recorded a few times. The J gene is TRDJ1, the V gene TRDV1, with 9 bases identical to TRDD2. The CDR3 consists of 21 residues. J was trimmed by 0 bases and V by 5 bases; bases with no gene match: 22. Germline CDR1 TSWWSYY, CDR2 QGS. The CDR3 region is CALGIRPSYLSGIAYTDKLIF. CDR3 nucleotide sequence: TGTGCTCTTGGGATTCGGCCTTCCTACCTCTCGGGGATAGCGTACACCGATAAACTCATCTTT.

The chain links TRDV1 to TRDJ1, with TRDD3 identical over 7 bases. The CDR3 length is 20 residues. The germline V gene encodes CDR1 TSWWSYY and CDR2 QGS. V lost 1 base to trimming and J lost 0 bases; unmatched junction nucleotides: 17. The CDR3 here is CALGEPAPGGAGDNTDKLIF. CDR3 sequence (DNA): TGTGCTCTTGGGGAACCGGCCCCCGGGGGTGCTGGGGATAACACCGATAAACTCATCTTT.

This clone has a handful of counts. The chain uses TRDV2 and TRDJ3, with 11 bases aligning to TRDD3. The V gene's germline CDR1 is GEAIGNYY and CDR2 EKD. The V gene end was trimmed by 0 bases and the J gene end by 5 bases; junction bases not matched to a gene: 26. The CDR3 spans 25 residues. The CDR3 loop reads CACDTDWGICEGSEWVVRDTRQMFF. The CDR3 DNA follows: TGTGCCTGTGACACCGACTGGGGGATATGCGAGGGATCGGAGTGGGTTGTCCGGGACACCCGACAGATGTTTTTC.

In this sample, this clone turned up a few times. This sequence joins TRDV1 and TRDJ1, with 12 nucleotides matching TRDD3. Per germline, CDR1 TSWWSYY and CDR2 QGS. Trimming took 1 base from V and 1 from J; bases not matched to a gene: 25. The CDR3 totals 24 residues. The CDR3 here is CALGEPRLAPAAYWGIQTTDKLIF. CDR3 bases: TGTGCTCTTGGGGAACCCCGCCTGGCACCGGCCGCTTACTGGGGGATACAAACCACCGATAAACTCATCTTT.

In the case of this clone: A much larger clone lies one base from this, so it may be a read error. This chain uses TRDV2 with TRDJ1; the match to TRDD3 covers 11 bases. Germline V gene sequence: CDR1 GEAIGNYY, CDR2 EKD. The CDR3 spans 14 residues. The V and J ends lost 2 bases and 7 bases, in that order; junction bases with no gene match: 5. CDR3 sequence: CACDKLGDSGKLIF. CDR3 nucleotide sequence: TGTGCCTGTGACAAACTGGGGGATAGCGGTAAACTCATCTTT.

This clone was seen more than once but under ten times. This sequence joins TRDV1 and TRDJ1, with TRDD2 as a possible D gene (6 bases). Trimming shortened V by 2 bases and J by 4 bases, and 23 bases separated the two germline ends. Germline values: CDR1 TSWWSYY, CDR2 QGS. The CDR3 is 18 residues long. For the CDR3, the DNA is TGTGCTCTTGGGGAAAAACGACATCCTACTCGGACCGTCGATAAACTCATCTTT. Residues: CALGEKRHPTRTVDKLIF.